Below, 19 T cell receptor beta chains from the same sample are listed, as sequenced in a study of identical twins. TCRdb fed the 5' RACE reads into MiXCR, producing one record per CDR3 protein. The repertoire holds roughly 250,000 distinct CDR3 sequences, over 12% seen once, with approximately 8.2% in the top ten. Sequencing used memory (CD45RO+) T cells sorted from blood. These receptors all come from a woman under 30 in good health.

This clonotype was recorded a few times. The chain is built from TRBV7-2 and TRBJ2-6, with D unclear. Per germline, CDR1 SGHTA and CDR2 FQGNSA. CDR3 length: 19 residues. The V and J ends lost 0 bases and 1 base respectively, with 16 bases between them. CDR3 amino acids: CASSLALGPALSGANVLTF. The CDR3 DNA reads TGTGCCAGCAGCTTAGCCTTAGGGCCCGCTCTGTCTGGGGCCAACGTCCTGACTTTC.

The V and J genes are TRBV5-1 and TRBJ2-3, with TRBD2 as a possible D gene (5 bases). Trimming removed 4 bases from V and 0 bases from J, with 9 bases in between. The CDR3 has 14 amino acids. CDR1 SGHRS and CDR2 YFSETQ come from the germline V gene. CDR3 DNA sequence: TGCGCCAGCAGCGTCCGGACTAGCACAGATACGCAGTATTTT. It codes for CASSVRTSTDTQYF.

The V call is TRBV15, the J call TRBJ1-2; 9 nucleotides agree with TRBD1. The CDR3 consists of 15 residues. Germline loops: CDR1 LNHNV, CDR2 YYDKDF (reference sequence). V was clipped by 4 bases and J by 6 bases; unmatched bases: 9. This CDR3 reads CATSKGQGRGHGYTF. CDR3 nucleotides: TGTGCCACCAGCAAAGGACAGGGGAGAGGGCATGGCTACACCTTC.

The chain employs TRBV4-2 and TRBJ2-2, with 7 nucleotides matching TRBD1. The CDR3 totals 16 residues. Germline V gene lookup returns CDR1 LGHNA and CDR2 YNFKEQ. Trimming removed 1 base from V and 7 bases from J; junction bases left unmatched: 9. CDR3 sequence (DNA): TGTGCCAGCAGCCAAGGACAGGGCAGGGCGGACGGGGAGCTGTTTTTT. It yields the protein CASSQGQGRADGELFF.

The chain combines TRBV5-6 with TRBJ2-2; TRBD2 is a possible D gene (6 bases). The CDR3 runs to 15 residues. In germline, CDR1 is SGHDT, CDR2 YYEEEE. V lost 7 bases and J 6 bases, leaving 19 bases between the germline ends. The CDR3 DNA reads TGTGCCAGCGGCCCGGGACTCCTAGGCGCCGGGGAGCTGTTTTTT. This sequence encodes CASGPGLLGAGELFF.

This clonotype was seen a handful of times. The rearrangement uses TRBV3-1 and TRBJ2-1; 7 bases agree with TRBD2. Germline V CDR1 and CDR2: LGHDT, YNNKEL (reference sequence). This CDR3 contains 15 residues. Trimming took 5 bases from V and 7 from J; bases not matched to a gene: 11. The CDR3 protein is CASSSGAGRLNEQFF. As DNA, the CDR3 is TGTGCCAGCAGCTCCGGAGCGGGGAGGTTAAATGAGCAGTTCTTC.

This clonotype was seen a handful of times. The chain couples TRBV6-1 to TRBJ1-1; D possibly corresponds to TRBD1 (6 bases). This CDR3 has 16 residues. The V gene's germline CDR1 is MNHNS and CDR2 SASEGT. V lost 6 bases and J 0 bases, leaving 17 bases between the germline ends. The CDR3 region has the DNA TGTGCCAGCAGACCCGGGGGGGGCCCAATGAACACTGAAGCTTTCTTT. Translated: CASRPGGGPMNTEAFF.

This clonotype was seen only a few times. J is TRBJ2-1 and V is TRBV11-2; 7 bases fit TRBD2. The germline gives CDR1 SGHAT, CDR2 FQNNGV. The CDR3 sequence is 18 residues long. V shed 1 base and J 5 bases; nucleotides not matched to a gene: 14. The CDR3 DNA follows: TGTGCCAGCAGCTTAGTTTCTTCAGGAGCGGGAAGGCACAATGAGCAGTTCTTC. It encodes CASSLVSSGAGRHNEQFF. The whole variable domain, filled in from reference TRBV11-2 and TRBJ2-1, reads EAGVAQSPRYKIIEKRQSVAFWCNPISGHATLYWYQQILGQGPKLLIQFQNNGVVDDSQLPKDRFSAERLKGVDSTLKIQPAKLEDSAVYLCASSLVSSGAGRHNEQFFGPGTRLTVL.

The chain uses TRBV5-1 and TRBJ2-2; tentatively, D is TRBD1 (6 bases). Germline CDR1 is SGHRS and CDR2 is YFSETQ. Deletions cut 4 bases from V and 4 bases from J, with 14 bases between. This CDR3 has 15 residues. The CDR3 sequence is CASSGDRQVTGELFF. DNA of the CDR3: TGCGCCAGCAGCGGCGACAGGCAGGTCACCGGGGAGCTGTTTTTT.

This clonotype was observed a handful of times. The V and J genes are TRBV20-1 and TRBJ1-2; 8 bases are shared with TRBD1. The CDR3 contains 14 residues. V lost 6 bases, J lost 5 bases, and 11 bases stayed unmatched. Germline assignment: CDR1 DFQATT and CDR2 SNEGSKA (reference sequence). In nucleotides, the CDR3 is TGCAGTGCGGATATCCCAACAGGGGGGTATGGCTACACCTTC. It specifies CSADIPTGGYGYTF.

This clonotype was seen many times. This rearrangement joins TRBV7-2 to TRBJ2-7; tentatively, D is TRBD2 (6 bases). Trimming shortened V by 8 bases and J by 3 bases, and 11 bases separated the two germline ends. Germline loops: CDR1 SGHTA, CDR2 FQGNSA. This CDR3 has 12 residues. The CDR3 DNA reads as TGTGCCAGCGGGGACTTGATCTACGAGCAGTACTTC. Encoded protein: CASGDLIYEQYF.

The rearrangement joins TRBV20-1 to TRBJ1-1, with 8 bases aligning to TRBD1. Trimming cost V 4 bases and J 5 bases; bases outside gene matches: 6. In germline, CDR1 is DFQATT, CDR2 SNEGSKA (reference sequence). The CDR3 loop spans 13 amino acids. CDR3 protein: CSATWTGPTEAFF. The DNA for the CDR3 is TGCAGTGCTACTTGGACAGGGCCGACTGAAGCTTTCTTT.

The chain couples TRBV20-1 to TRBJ1-5, with TRBD1 matching over 8 bases. The J segment lost 4 bases and the V segment lost 2 bases, leaving 10 bases of the junction unmatched. In germline, CDR1 is DFQATT, CDR2 SNEGSKA (reference sequence). The length of the CDR3 is 16 residues. The chain's CDR3 is CSARIQAQGENQPQHF. The CDR3 coding sequence is TGCAGTGCTAGAATTCAAGCACAGGGGGAAAATCAGCCCCAGCATTTT.

The V and J genes are TRBV12-3 or TRBV12-4 and TRBJ1-1; possibly TRBD1 for D (6 bases). The V end lost 2 bases, the J end lost 1 base, and 11 bases lay between the germline ends. The CDR3 runs 15 residues. CDR3: CASSLTHRANTEAFF. The CDR3, as DNA: TGTGCCAGCAGTTTAACACACAGGGCGAACACTGAAGCTTTCTTT.

The chain recombines TRBV29-1 with TRBJ1-1; D is unresolved. Germline V lookup: CDR1 SQVTM, CDR2 ANQGSEA. The V end lost 3 bases, the J end lost 1 base, and 6 bases lay between the germline ends. This CDR3 contains 12 residues. The CDR3 DNA reads TGCAGCGTTGAGGTACAGAACACTGAAGCTTTCTTT. Protein sequence: CSVEVQNTEAFF.

The J gene is TRBJ2-4, the V gene TRBV6-1; 9 bases fit TRBD2. Germline CDR1 is MNHNS and CDR2 is SASEGT. Germline trimming cut 5 bases from V and 4 bases from J; bases unmatched to any gene: 6. The CDR3 runs to 15 residues. The CDR3 protein is CASSPPGLAKNIQYF. The DNA of the CDR3 is TGTGCCAGCAGTCCCCCGGGACTAGCAAAAAACATTCAGTACTTC.

This chain uses TRBV7-9 with TRBJ2-7, with a possible D match to TRBD1 (5 bases). CDR1 and CDR2 from the germline V gene are SEHNR and FQNEAQ (reference sequence). The V and J ends lost 2 bases and 4 bases respectively, with 12 bases between them. The CDR3 length is 14 residues. DNA of the CDR3: TGTGCCAGCAGCTTAACCAGGGATAGATACGAGCAGTACTTC. Its translation: CASSLTRDRYEQYF.

This clonotype was seen more than once but under ten times. The genes are TRBV5-1 and TRBJ2-3; tentative D call: TRBD2 (5 bases). The ends were cut back, 0 bases at V and 4 bases at J, with 6 bases in the middle. From germline, CDR1 is SGHRS and CDR2 YFSETQ. This CDR3 region has 13 residues. The CDR3: CASSLAGADTQYF. CDR3 sequence (DNA): TGCGCCAGCAGCTTGGCCGGGGCAGATACGCAGTATTTT. The full variable domain, its missing parts supplied by reference TRBV5-1 and TRBJ2-3, is KAGVTQTPRYLIKTRGQQVTLSCSPISGHRSVSWYQQTPGQGLQFLFEYFSETQRNKGNFPGRFSGRQFSNSRSEMNVSTLELGDSALYLCASSLAGADTQYFGPGTRLTVL.

The rearrangement links TRBV20-1 to TRBJ2-1; the D is unclear. Germline values: CDR1 DFQATT, CDR2 SNEGSKA (reference sequence). The CDR3 length is 14 residues. The V end lost 6 bases, the J end lost 4 bases, and 16 bases lay between the germline ends. The CDR3 DNA reads TGCAGTGCAGGCCCTGCAGCTGGGTACAATGAGCAGTTCTTC. Protein product: CSAGPAAGYNEQFF.